This TCR beta chain was sequenced for a study of blood T cell repertoires in COVID-19. Overall study: Acute and convalescent COVID-19 samples came from the United States, Italy and Spain. PBMCs, B-cell-depleted T cells, or T cells provided the cDNA or gDNA that made up the material.

With V trimmed by 8 bases and J by 7 bases, 2 bases remained unmatched. The V gene's germline CDR1 is ENHRY and CDR2 SYGVKD. The CDR3 length is 13 residues. In the original processing: Estimation of nucleated cell counts was performed using reference gene primer amplification. Only in-frame clones appear in the TCRdb table, and some are missing; sequencing was by immunoSEQ multiplex PCR. V, J and clone size were drawn from that table, and D and trimming were deduced from the DNA. The sample has around 170,000 clones, around 83% seen once. The chain employs TRBV10-3 and TRBJ1-6, with 10 bases fitting TRBD1. This clonotype was sampled from a woman aged 40 to 50 with acute or convalescent COVID-19. Specimen: peripheral blood. This chain's CDR3 is CAIGQGVNSPLHF. The CDR3 DNA reads as TGTGCCATCGGACAGGGGGTAAATTCACCCCTCCACTTT.